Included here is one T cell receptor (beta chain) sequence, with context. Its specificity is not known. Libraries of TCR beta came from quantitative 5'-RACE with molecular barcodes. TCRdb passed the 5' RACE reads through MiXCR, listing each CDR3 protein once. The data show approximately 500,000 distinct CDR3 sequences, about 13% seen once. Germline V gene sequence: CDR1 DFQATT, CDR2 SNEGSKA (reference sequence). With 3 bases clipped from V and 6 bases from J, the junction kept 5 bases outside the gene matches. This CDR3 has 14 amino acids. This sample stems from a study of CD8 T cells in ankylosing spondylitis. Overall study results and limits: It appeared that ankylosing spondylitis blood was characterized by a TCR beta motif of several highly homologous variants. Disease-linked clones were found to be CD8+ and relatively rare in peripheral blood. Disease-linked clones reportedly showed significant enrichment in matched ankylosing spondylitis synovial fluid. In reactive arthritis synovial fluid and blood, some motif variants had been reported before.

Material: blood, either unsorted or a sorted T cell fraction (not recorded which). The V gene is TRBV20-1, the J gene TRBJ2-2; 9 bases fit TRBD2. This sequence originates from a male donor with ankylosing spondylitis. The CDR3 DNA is TGCAGTGCTAGCACGGGACTAGCATCCGGGGAGCTGTTTTTT. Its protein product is CSASTGLASGELFF.